The rows below give T cell receptor beta chains drawn from one sample of a study of blood T cell repertoires in COVID-19. Measured with immunoSEQ multiplex PCR; TCRdb has only the in-frame clones, and not every one. The table lists 95,000 to 110,000 clones, roughly 90% of them singletons, with about 6.3% in the top ten. The sequenced material came from peripheral blood. The receptors stem from a human donor in a cohort sampled during active COVID-19. Both conserved end residues are part of each CDR3. Fields, in order: CDR3 protein, V gene.

CASSLDEGAYNEQFF TRBV7-6
CASSLGATARSDEQYF TRBV5-1
CASSPDMGRGNEQFF TRBV9
CASSHGSGTGASYEQYF TRBV19
CASSLQGNTEAFF TRBV27
CASSFNSNTEAFF TRBV7-2
CASSFRDRGGGYTF TRBV11-2
CASSPSMNTEAFF TRBV18
CATTPTTGSEETQYF TRBV27
CASSPGGVNTEAFF TRBV9
CASSQDLPQASNSPLHF TRBV4-3
CASRELAGSYNEQFF TRBV27
CAWSRSRANTEAFF TRBV30
CASSQEGGGNIQYF TRBV4-1
CASSPRRTDTQYF TRBV18
CAISGGGGGYEQYF TRBV10-3
CASSVAQYNEQFF TRBV9
CASSLGGGYNSPLHF TRBV27
CASSAPGQGSYEQYF TRBV13
CASIRGYGLTEAFF TRBV28
CASSQALSAGELFF TRBV4-3
CASSEMGGTNEKLFF TRBV6-1
CASSPRLEGDTQYF TRBV7-8
CASSLQREGQETQYF TRBV11-2
CASSATTGLVADTQYF TRBV11-2
CAWSRLRAGGKGNQPQHF TRBV30
CASSKQGGQPQHF TRBV19
CSVGHMNTEAFF TRBV29-1
CASSEPRLGQETQYF TRBV10-2
CASNALAGGTGELFF TRBV27
CASRTGGASGYTF TRBV19
CASSPAGGAQNTEAFF TRBV5-1
CASSQEGGSGANVLTF TRBV4-2
CASSQRDGELFF TRBV7-9